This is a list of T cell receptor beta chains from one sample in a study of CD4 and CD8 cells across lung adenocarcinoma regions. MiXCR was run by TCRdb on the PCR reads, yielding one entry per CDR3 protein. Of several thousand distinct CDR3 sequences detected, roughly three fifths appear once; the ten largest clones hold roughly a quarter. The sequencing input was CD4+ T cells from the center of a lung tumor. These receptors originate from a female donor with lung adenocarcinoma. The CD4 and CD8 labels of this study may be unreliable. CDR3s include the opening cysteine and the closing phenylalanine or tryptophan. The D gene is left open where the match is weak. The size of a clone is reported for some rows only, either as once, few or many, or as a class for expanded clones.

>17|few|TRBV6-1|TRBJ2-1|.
TGTGCCAGCAGTGAAGGAGCAGGGGGGAGCTCCTACAATGAGCAGTTCTTC
CASSEGAGGSSYNEQFF
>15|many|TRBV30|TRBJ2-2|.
TGTGCCTGCAGAGCCGAGACTGCGAACACCGGGGAGCTGTTTTTT
CACRAETANTGELFF
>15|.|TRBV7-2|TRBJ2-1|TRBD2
TGTGCCAGCAGACCCTCGCGGGGGGAACGCAATGAGCAGTTCTTC
CASRPSRGERNEQFF
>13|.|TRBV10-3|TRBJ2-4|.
TGTGCCACGGGGGTGAGAGCCAAAAACACGCAGTACTTC
CATGVRAKNTQYF
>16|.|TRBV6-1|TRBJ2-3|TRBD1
TGTGCCAGCAGGGGCAGCGCCGGGACAGATCCAGATACGCAGTATTTT
CASRGSAGTDPDTQYF
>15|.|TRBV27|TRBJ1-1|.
TGTGCCAGCAGTTTATCTGGGCCGGGAATCACTGAAGCTTTCTTT
CASSLSGPGITEAFF
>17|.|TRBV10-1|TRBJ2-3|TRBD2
TGCGCCAGCAGTGAGGCAGCGGGAGTGAGTCAGGGAGATACGCAGTATTTT
CASSEAAGVSQGDTQYF
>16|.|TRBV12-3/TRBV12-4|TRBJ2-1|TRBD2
TGTGCCAGCAGTTTTGAAACTAGCGGGTTCTACAATGAGCAGTTCTTC
CASSFETSGFYNEQFF
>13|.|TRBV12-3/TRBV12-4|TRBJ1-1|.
TGTGCCAGCAGTTTCGGCCCAACAACTGAAGCTTTCTTT
CASSFGPTTEAFF
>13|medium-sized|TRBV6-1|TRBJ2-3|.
TGTGCCAGCAGTGAAGCTGGTCGAGATACGCAGTATTTT
CASSEAGRDTQYF